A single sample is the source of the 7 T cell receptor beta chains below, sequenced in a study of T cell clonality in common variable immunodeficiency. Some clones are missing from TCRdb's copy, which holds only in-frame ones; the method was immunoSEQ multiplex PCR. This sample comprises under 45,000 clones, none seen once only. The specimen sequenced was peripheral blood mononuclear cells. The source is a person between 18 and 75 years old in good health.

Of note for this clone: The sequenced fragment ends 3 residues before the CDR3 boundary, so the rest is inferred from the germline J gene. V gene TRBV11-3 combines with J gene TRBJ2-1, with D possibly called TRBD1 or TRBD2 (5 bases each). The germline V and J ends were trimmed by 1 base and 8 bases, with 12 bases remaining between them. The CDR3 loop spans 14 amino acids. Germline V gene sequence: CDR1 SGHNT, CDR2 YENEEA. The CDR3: CASSLGGEGYEQFF. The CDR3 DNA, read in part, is TGTGCCAGCAGCTTAGGGGGCGAGGGCTATGAG.

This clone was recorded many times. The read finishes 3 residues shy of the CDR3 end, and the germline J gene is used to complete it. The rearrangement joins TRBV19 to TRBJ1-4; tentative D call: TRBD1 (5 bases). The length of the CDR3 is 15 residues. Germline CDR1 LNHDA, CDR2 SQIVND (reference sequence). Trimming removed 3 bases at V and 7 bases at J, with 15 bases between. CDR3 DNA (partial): TGTGCCAGTAGTATGAGGACTCCGGGGGTTGAAAAA. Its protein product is CASSMRTPGVEK. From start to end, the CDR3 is CASSMRTPGVEKLFF.

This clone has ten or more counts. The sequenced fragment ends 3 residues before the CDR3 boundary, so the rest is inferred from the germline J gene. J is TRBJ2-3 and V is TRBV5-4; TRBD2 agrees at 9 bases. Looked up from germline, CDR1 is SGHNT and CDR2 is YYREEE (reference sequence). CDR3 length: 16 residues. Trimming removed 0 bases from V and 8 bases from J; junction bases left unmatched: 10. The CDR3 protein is CASSLGASGMAGTQYF. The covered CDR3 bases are TGTGCCAGCAGCTTGGGAGCTAGCGGGATGGCTGGTACG.

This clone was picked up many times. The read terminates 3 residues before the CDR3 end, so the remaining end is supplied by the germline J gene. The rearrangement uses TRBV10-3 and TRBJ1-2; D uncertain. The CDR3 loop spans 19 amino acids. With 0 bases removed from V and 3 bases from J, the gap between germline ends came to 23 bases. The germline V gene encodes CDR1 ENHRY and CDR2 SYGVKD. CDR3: CAISESSPFGRRRDYGYTF. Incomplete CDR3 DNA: TGTGCCATCAGTGAGTCTAGTCCCTTCGGCAGAAGAAGGGACTATGGC.

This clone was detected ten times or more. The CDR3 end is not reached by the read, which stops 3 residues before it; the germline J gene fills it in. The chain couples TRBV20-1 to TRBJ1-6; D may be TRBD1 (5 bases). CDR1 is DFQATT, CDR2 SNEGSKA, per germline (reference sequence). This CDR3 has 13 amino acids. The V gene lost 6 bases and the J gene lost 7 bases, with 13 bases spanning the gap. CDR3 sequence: CSASGLRNSPLHF. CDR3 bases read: TGCAGTGCCTCGGGACTGAGGAATTCACCC.

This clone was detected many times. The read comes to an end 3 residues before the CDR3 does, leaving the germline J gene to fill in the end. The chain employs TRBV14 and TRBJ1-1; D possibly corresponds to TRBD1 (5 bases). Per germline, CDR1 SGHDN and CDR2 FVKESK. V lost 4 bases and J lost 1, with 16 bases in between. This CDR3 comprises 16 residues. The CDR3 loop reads CASSPRVGFTNTEAFF. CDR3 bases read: TGTGCCAGCAGCCCCAGGGTAGGGTTTACGAACACTGAA.

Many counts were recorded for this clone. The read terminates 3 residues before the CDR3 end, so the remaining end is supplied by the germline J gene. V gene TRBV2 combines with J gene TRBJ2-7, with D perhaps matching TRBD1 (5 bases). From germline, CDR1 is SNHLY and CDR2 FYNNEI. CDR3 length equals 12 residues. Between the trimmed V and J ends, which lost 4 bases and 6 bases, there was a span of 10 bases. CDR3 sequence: CASSGDSIEQYF. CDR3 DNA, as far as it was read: TGTGCCAGCAGTGGAGACAGCATCGAG.